The 32 T cell receptor beta chains below come from one sample, sequenced in a study of T cells in Graves' hyperthyroidism and ophthalmopathy. The CDR3 regions of TCR beta were amplified from RNA transcripts. Carried out on the TCR CDR3, a first-round RT-PCR used the HTBI primer set. TCRdb re-called the multiplex PCR reads with MiXCR, one entry per CDR3 protein. The data contain around 300,000 distinct CDR3 sequences, approximately 15% of them singletons. The sample consisted of blood. These receptors all come from a woman in her twenties or thirties with Graves' hyperthyroidism.

The V call is TRBV6-1, the J call TRBJ2-7, with 9 nucleotides matching TRBD1. Germline V gives CDR1 MNHNS, CDR2 SASEGT. The V segment lost 11 bases and the J segment 2 bases; nucleotides outside the gene matches: 16. CDR3 length: 16 amino acids. The CDR3 DNA sequence: TGTGCCTCGTGTGGGACAGGGTCCATCGGCCCCTACGAGCAGTACTTC. It codes for CASCGTGSIGPYEQYF.

There are a few counts of this clonotype. The CDR3 loop is CASSPIRETREETQYF. The CDR3 region has the DNA TGTGCCAGCAGCCCCATTCGGGAGACCCGGGAGGAGACCCAGTACTTC. The V call is TRBV7-2, the J call TRBJ2-5, with D perhaps TRBD2 (6 bases). This CDR3 contains 16 residues. Trimming removed 5 bases at V and 5 bases at J, with 21 bases between. Looked up from germline, CDR1 is SGHTA and CDR2 is FQGNSA.

This clonotype was counted a few times. This chain uses TRBV5-6 with TRBJ2-5; TRBD1 matches 11 bases. Germline V gives CDR1 SGHDT, CDR2 YYEEEE. CDR3 size: 15 residues. V lost 4 bases and J lost 4; bases outside the gene matches: 6. CDR3 region: CASSQGQGDLETQYF. The CDR3 nucleotides read TGTGCCAGCAGCCAGGGACAGGGGGATCTAGAGACCCAGTACTTC. Filled out from reference TRBV5-6 and TRBJ2-5, the complete variable domain reads DAGVTQSPTHLIKTRGQQVTLRCSPKSGHDTVSWYQQALGQGPQFIFQYYEEEERQRGNFPDRFSGHQFPNYSSELNVNALLLGDSALYLCASSQGQGDLETQYFGPGTRLLVL.

This clonotype came up many times. The chain carries TRBV10-3 and TRBJ2-2; D unresolved. Germline V gene lookup returns CDR1 ENHRY and CDR2 SYGVKD. V was shortened by 3 bases and J by 1 base, with 6 bases between the two germline ends. The CDR3 consists of 14 residues. This CDR3 reads CAISEQLNTGELFF. DNA of the CDR3: TGTGCCATCAGTGAACAGCTGAACACCGGGGAGCTGTTTTTT.

In its sample, this clonotype was seen a few times. Just one base apart from a much larger clone, this may be a read error. The rearrangement links TRBV12-3 or TRBV12-4 to TRBJ1-3; 8 nucleotides line up with TRBD1. The CDR3 is 15 amino acids. Here the CDR3 reads CACSTQGASGNTIYF. The CDR3, as DNA: TGTGCCTGCAGTACTCAGGGGGCCTCTGGAAACACCATATATTTT.

On this clonotype: The junction departs from the called germline gene at one end, perhaps through a read error. The rearrangement joins TRBV18 to TRBJ2-1, with D hard to call. Germline assignment: CDR1 KGHSH and CDR2 LQKENI. The CDR3 contains 20 residues. The CDR3 region has the DNA TGTGCCAGCTCACCCACCGGAGTTCTCGTTACCACTACCTCCTACAATGAGCAGTTGTTC. This gives the protein CASSPTGVLVTTTSYNEQLF.

The table lists this clonotype with many counts. The gene calls are TRBV9 and TRBJ1-6; 9 bases map to TRBD1. Germline V gives CDR1 SGDLS, CDR2 YYNGEE. This CDR3 region has 16 residues. Trimming at V came to 2 bases and at J to 7 bases, leaving 7 bases not matched to a gene. The CDR3, as DNA: TGTGCCAGCAGCGTCGGGACAGGGCGAGGGAATTCACCCCTCCACTTT. This gives the protein CASSVGTGRGNSPLHF.

Ten or more counts support this clonotype. This chain connects TRBV20-1 to TRBJ2-1, with TRBD2 matching 10 bases. The CDR3 extends over 16 amino acids. V was clipped by 3 bases and J by 4 bases; unmatched bases: 9. Germline CDR1 is DFQATT and CDR2 is SNEGSKA (reference sequence). CDR3 residues: CSARRTSGTFYNEQFF. The CDR3, as DNA: TGCAGTGCTAGGAGAACTAGCGGGACGTTTTACAATGAGCAGTTCTTC.

This clonotype has a count of ten or more. V and J are TRBV27 and TRBJ2-1, with 8 bases matching TRBD1. After removal of 4 bases from V and 1 base from J, the junction contained 3 bases not matched to a gene. The CDR3 has 15 residues. Germline V gene sequence: CDR1 MNHEY, CDR2 SMNVEV (reference sequence). The CDR3 here is CASSSGTGSYNEQFF. CDR3 sequence (DNA): TGTGCCAGCAGTTCCGGGACAGGATCCTACAATGAGCAGTTCTTC.

Many counts were recorded for this clonotype. V usage is TRBV2 and J usage is TRBJ2-6; D gene uncertain. The ends were cut back, 8 bases at V and 0 bases at J, with 8 bases in the middle. This CDR3 comprises 14 residues. Per germline, CDR1 SNHLY and CDR2 FYNNEI. In DNA, the CDR3 is TGTGCCAGCGACACTCCCTCTGGGGCCAACGTCCTGACTTTC. Protein: CASDTPSGANVLTF.

This clonotype was seen repeatedly, ten times or more. This chain connects TRBV19 to TRBJ2-5; perhaps TRBD1 as D (6 bases). This CDR3 spans 13 amino acids. Germline CDR1 and CDR2: LNHDA and SQIVND (reference sequence). The germline V and J ends were trimmed by 3 bases and 2 bases, with 7 bases remaining between them. CDR3 sequence reads: CASSIQGQETQYF. The CDR3 coding sequence is TGTGCCAGTAGTATCCAGGGGCAAGAGACCCAGTACTTC.

Concerning this clonotype: A much larger clone differs by one base, so this may be a read error. The chain recombines TRBV20-1 with TRBJ1-4; 7 positions agree with TRBD1. The germline CDR1 and CDR2 sequences are DFQATT and SNEGSKA (reference sequence). The CDR3 is 12 residues long. The CDR3 DNA sequence: TGCAGTGCAGTGACAGGGTCTGAAAGACTGTTTTTT. It yields the protein CSAVTGSERLFF.

The rearrangement links TRBV7-2 to TRBJ2-2; TRBD2 aligns across 13 bases. There are 15 residues in the CDR3. V was pared by 6 bases and J by 6 bases, with 4 bases of the junction left unmatched. Germline V gene data show CDR1 as SGHTA and CDR2 as FQGNSA. CDR3 nucleotides: TGTGCCAGCAGTTGGACTAGCGGGAGATCCGGGGAGCTGTTTTTT. It encodes CASSWTSGRSGELFF.

V gene TRBV28 combines with J gene TRBJ2-2; 9 bases agree with TRBD2. The germline V gene has CDR1 MDHEN and CDR2 SYDVKM. The V and J ends lost 3 bases and 4 bases, in that order; junction bases with no gene match: 6. This CDR3 contains 16 residues. CDR3 residues: CASSFSSGTITGELFF. For the CDR3, the DNA is TGTGCCAGCAGTTTTTCTAGCGGGACGATCACCGGGGAGCTGTTTTTT.

This clonotype was picked up many times. CDR3 region: CASSLLAQGGDTQYF. CDR3 in DNA: TGTGCCAGCAGTCTTCTGGCGCAGGGTGGAGATACGCAGTATTTT. The J gene is TRBJ2-3, the V gene TRBV2, with D possibly matching TRBD1 (5 bases). The CDR3 totals 15 residues. Germline V gene data show CDR1 as SNHLY and CDR2 as FYNNEI. Trimming stripped 5 bases from V and 5 bases from J, with 17 bases between.

CDR3 DNA: TGTGCCAGCAAGGGTGAACTAGGCGTCACCGGGGAGCTGTTTTTT. This translates into CASKGELGVTGELFF. The chain links TRBV2 to TRBJ2-2, with D possibly matching TRBD2 (5 bases). V was clipped by 7 bases and J by 4 bases, with 16 bases between them. This CDR3 has 15 amino acids. Germline lookup yields CDR1 SNHLY and CDR2 FYNNEI.

This clonotype was detected only a few times. CDR3 region: CSARDRWAGGHEQYF. The CDR3 bases are TGCAGTGCTAGAGATAGGTGGGCAGGGGGCCACGAGCAGTACTTC. This chain joins TRBV20-1 and TRBJ2-7, with 8 bases fitting TRBD1. CDR1 is DFQATT, CDR2 SNEGSKA, per germline (reference sequence). Trimming at V came to 0 bases and at J to 5 bases, leaving 9 bases not matched to a gene. This CDR3 spans 15 amino acids.

This rearrangement joins TRBV20-1 to TRBJ2-3, with a weak D call TRBD2 (6 bases). Germline lookup yields CDR1 DFQATT and CDR2 SNEGSKA (reference sequence). V dropped 5 bases and J dropped 6 bases, with 9 bases sitting between them. The CDR3 extends over 11 amino acids. The chain's CDR3 is CSAGGSDTQYF. The CDR3 bases are TGCAGTGCTGGGGGGAGCGATACGCAGTATTTT.

The chain links TRBV5-8 to TRBJ2-4; 9 bases line up with TRBD1. With V trimmed by 4 bases and J by 8 bases, 7 bases remained unmatched. Germline V lookup: CDR1 SGHTS, CDR2 YDEGEE. The length of the CDR3 is 14 residues. CDR3 sequence: CASSQWDRADIQYF. The CDR3, as DNA: TGTGCCAGCAGCCAGTGGGACAGGGCTGACATTCAGTACTTC.

This clonotype was counted between two and nine times. This rearrangement joins TRBV7-6 to TRBJ1-4; unclear D gene. This CDR3 is 15 amino acids long. CDR1 SGHVS and CDR2 FNYEAQ come from the germline V gene. The V gene lost 2 bases and the J gene lost 5 bases, with 12 bases spanning the gap. CDR3 sequence (DNA): TGTGCCAGCAGCTTACTTTCGGGAAAAAATGAAAAACTGTTTTTT. It yields the protein CASSLLSGKNEKLFF.

This clonotype occurred many times. V is TRBV28 and J is TRBJ2-6; tentative D call: TRBD1 (6 bases). V lost 7 bases to trimming and J lost 2 bases, with 12 bases between them. The CDR3 covers 15 residues. Germline V CDR1 and CDR2: MDHEN, SYDVKM. The CDR3 DNA follows: TGTGCCAGCACCAGGCAGGGGACTGGGGCCAACGTCCTGACTTTC. It encodes CASTRQGTGANVLTF.

The rearrangement joins TRBV20-1 to TRBJ2-7, with D perhaps matching TRBD2 (5 bases). This CDR3 comprises 15 residues. Looked up from germline, CDR1 is DFQATT and CDR2 is SNEGSKA (reference sequence). V lost 0 bases and J lost 3, with 15 bases in between. The CDR3: CSARDFREKYYEQYF. Written as DNA, the CDR3 is TGCAGTGCTAGAGATTTTCGGGAAAAATACTACGAGCAGTACTTC.

This clonotype has ten or more counts. V and J are TRBV12-3 or TRBV12-4 and TRBJ2-5; D is uncertain. With 6 bases removed from V and 2 bases from J, the gap between germline ends came to 10 bases. The CDR3 length is 13 residues. CDR3 DNA: TGTGCCAGCAGCACCAGGATTCAAGAGACCCAGTACTTC. Its translation: CASSTRIQETQYF.

This clonotype was observed a few times. The chain couples TRBV3-1 to TRBJ1-6; D is unresolved. The CDR3 totals 13 residues. Germline assignment: CDR1 LGHDT and CDR2 YNNKEL (reference sequence). V lost 3 bases, J lost 6 bases, and 6 bases lay in between. The CDR3 sequence: CASSQTSNSPLHF. DNA of the CDR3: TGTGCCAGCAGCCAGACAAGTAATTCACCCCTCCACTTT.

In its sample, this clonotype was seen many times. The chain recombines TRBV11-2 with TRBJ1-3, with D uncertain. CDR1 and CDR2 (germline): SGHAT, FQNNGV. The CDR3 consists of 13 residues. Trimming took off 0 bases at V and 11 bases at J, with 11 bases between the two ends. CDR3 in amino acids: CASSLDRISPIYF. The CDR3 DNA is TGTGCCAGCAGCTTAGATCGTATCAGTCCCATATATTTT.

Many counts were recorded for this clonotype. The chain couples TRBV20-1 to TRBJ2-7, with D tentatively TRBD2 (5 bases). The CDR3 extends over 15 amino acids. V dropped 1 base and J dropped 3 bases, with 16 bases sitting between them. The germline CDR1 and CDR2 sequences are DFQATT and SNEGSKA (reference sequence). CDR3 sequence (DNA): TGCAGTGCTAGAGTGAGGGTGGCCACACACTACGAGCAGTACTTC. Translating gives CSARVRVATHYEQYF.

The chain joins TRBV4-3 to TRBJ2-1, with TRBD2 matching over 12 bases. CDR1 and CDR2 from the germline V gene are LGHNA and YSLEER. After removal of 8 bases from V and 7 bases from J, the junction contained 6 bases not matched to a gene. The CDR3 has 14 amino acids. CDR3 sequence reads: CASARLAGVNEQFF. The CDR3 DNA is TGCGCCAGCGCCAGACTAGCGGGAGTAAATGAGCAGTTCTTC.

This clonotype has only a few counts. V and J are TRBV6-1 and TRBJ2-7; 7 bases are shared with TRBD1. V gave up 6 bases and J gave up 4 bases; unmatched junction bases: 6. Germline V gene data show CDR1 as MNHNS and CDR2 as SASEGT. The CDR3 has 13 residues. CDR3 nucleotide sequence: TGTGCCAGCAGGGGACAGAATGGGTACGAGCAGTACTTC. Residues: CASRGQNGYEQYF.

J is TRBJ1-2 and V is TRBV10-2; no firm D call. The length of the CDR3 is 15 residues. With 2 bases removed from V and 5 bases from J, the gap between germline ends came to 15 bases. CDR1 is WSHSY and CDR2 is SAAADI in the germline V gene. DNA of the CDR3: TGCGCCAGCAGTGAGACCTCGACGGTGGGATATGGCTACACCTTC. This gives the protein CASSETSTVGYGYTF.

In its sample, this clonotype was seen once. A read error may be the cause here, since a much bigger clone is one base away. This chain connects TRBV11-2 to TRBJ2-7; D is unclear. Per the germline V gene, CDR1 is SGHAT and CDR2 is FQNNGV. The CDR3 length is 12 residues. Here the CDR3 reads CASSRLSDEQYF. CDR3 in DNA: TGTGCCAGCAGCCGTCTCTCCGACGAGCAGTACTTC.

The chain couples TRBV7-2 to TRBJ2-1; D possibly uses TRBD1 or TRBD2 (5 bases each). The CDR3 has 13 residues. Germline V CDR1 and CDR2: SGHTA, FQGNSA. V lost 1 base to trimming and J lost 9 bases, with 10 bases between them. CDR3 DNA: TGTGCCAGCAGCTTAGGGTTGAGGGGTGAGCAGTTCTTC. Translation gives CASSLGLRGEQFF.

In this sample, this clonotype turned up many times. V gene TRBV6-1 combines with J gene TRBJ2-1; the match to TRBD2 covers 8 bases. With 6 bases clipped from V and 5 bases from J, the junction kept 9 bases outside the gene matches. Looked up from germline, CDR1 is MNHNS and CDR2 is SASEGT. The CDR3 consists of 15 residues. This CDR3 is CASSRSGSANNEQFF. The CDR3 nucleotides read TGTGCCAGCAGCCGAAGCGGGAGCGCTAACAATGAGCAGTTCTTC.